The 19 T cell receptor beta chains listed next were all sequenced from one sample in a study of blood T cell repertoires in COVID-19. Some clones are missing from TCRdb's copy, which holds only in-frame ones; the method was immunoSEQ multiplex PCR. This table has more than 95,000 clones, approximately 88% appearing once. The sample consisted of peripheral blood. These receptors all come from a man between 60 and 75 years old with acute or convalescent COVID-19.

This chain joins TRBV6-5 and TRBJ1-1; D not certain. Looked up from germline, CDR1 is MNHEY and CDR2 is SVGAGI. V gave up 2 bases and J gave up 2 bases, with 6 bases separating them. This CDR3 comprises 13 residues. The CDR3 here is CASSYRVNTEAFF. In DNA, the CDR3 is TGTGCCAGCAGTTACCGGGTAAACACTGAAGCTTTCTTT.

The J gene is TRBJ2-5, the V gene TRBV18; 9 bases are shared with TRBD1. The germline V gene encodes CDR1 KGHSH and CDR2 LQKENI. The CDR3 runs to 15 residues. V was clipped by 3 bases and J by 2 bases; unmatched bases: 4. CDR3 sequence reads: CASSPSDRGQETQYF. The CDR3 nucleotides are TGTGCCAGCTCACCTTCCGACAGGGGGCAAGAGACCCAGTACTTC.

J is TRBJ2-5 and V is TRBV7-9, with a weak D call TRBD2 (5 bases). The CDR3 runs 15 residues. Germline V gene lookup returns CDR1 SEHNR and CDR2 FQNEAQ (reference sequence). Between the trimmed V and J ends, which lost 2 bases and 5 bases, there was a span of 15 bases. The CDR3, as DNA: TGTGCCAGCAGCTTACCCACTGGACTCGGGGAGACCCAGTACTTC. It yields the protein CASSLPTGLGETQYF.

The V and J genes are TRBV18 and TRBJ1-5; 7 bases align to TRBD1. V gave up 3 bases and J gave up 9 bases; unmatched junction bases: 5. Germline loops: CDR1 KGHSH, CDR2 LQKENI. There are 13 residues in the CDR3. CDR3 sequence (DNA): TGTGCCAGCTCACCCGGACAGGTATGGCCCCAGCATTTT. It codes for CASSPGQVWPQHF.

This chain connects TRBV19 to TRBJ2-2; 10 positions agree with TRBD1. The CDR3 consists of 16 residues. Trimming at V came to 5 bases and at J to 7 bases, leaving 10 bases not matched to a gene. Germline-derived CDR1 and CDR2 are LNHDA and SQIVND (reference sequence). CDR3 sequence (DNA): TGTGCCAGTAGTTTAATAGGACAGGGGGTAGGCGGGGAGCTGTTTTTT. Protein: CASSLIGQGVGGELFF.

J is TRBJ1-1 and V is TRBV7-9, with TRBD1 as a possible D gene (5 bases). This CDR3 region has 15 residues. Trimming shortened V by 5 bases and J by 5 bases, and 18 bases separated the two germline ends. Germline CDR1 and CDR2: SEHNR and FQNEAQ (reference sequence). DNA of the CDR3: TGTGCCAGCAGCCCAGGACACTTCGCGGATACTGAAGCTTTCTTT. Translating gives CASSPGHFADTEAFF.

The rearrangement links TRBV15 to TRBJ2-5, with D possibly being TRBD2 (6 bases). Trimming took 2 bases from V and 5 from J, leaving 12 bases between them. The V gene's germline CDR1 is LNHNV and CDR2 YYDKDF (reference sequence). This CDR3 spans 14 amino acids. CDR3: CATSRNLGGETQYF. DNA of the CDR3: TGTGCCACCAGCAGAAACTTAGGAGGGGAGACCCAGTACTTC.

This clone was seen a few times. The chain recombines TRBV7-8 with TRBJ1-1, with TRBD1 as a possible D gene (5 bases). The V end lost 5 bases, the J end lost 8 bases, and 18 bases lay between the germline ends. The CDR3 is made up of 14 amino acids. Per the germline V gene, CDR1 is SGHVS and CDR2 is FQNEAQ. Written as DNA, the CDR3 is TGTGCCAGCAGCCCCACCTGGGGGAGGGCCGAAGCTTTCTTT. As protein: CASSPTWGRAEAFF.

The V and J genes are TRBV5-5 and TRBJ2-3; TRBD2 might be the D (6 bases). The CDR3 has 16 amino acids. V was pared by 4 bases and J by 3 bases, with 18 bases between. CDR1 SGHKS and CDR2 YYEKEE come from the germline V gene (reference sequence). CDR3 in DNA: TGTGCCAGCAGCCCGAGGAAACGGGGGAAGACAGATACGCAGTATTTT. Protein: CASSPRKRGKTDTQYF.

The V and J genes are TRBV3-1 (or the pseudogene TRBV3-2) and TRBJ2-5; D possibly corresponds to TRBD1 (7 bases). This CDR3 comprises 15 residues. CDR1 and CDR2 from the germline V gene are LGHDT and YNNKEL (reference sequence). V was pared by 2 bases and J by 5 bases, with 15 bases between. The CDR3 region is CASSQSQGGRETQYF. CDR3 bases: TGTGCCAGCAGCCAAAGTCAGGGGGGACGGGAGACCCAGTACTTC.

This clone was seen a few times. J is TRBJ2-1 and V is TRBV2; 11 nucleotides align to TRBD2. In germline, CDR1 is SNHLY, CDR2 FYNNEI. CDR3 size: 13 residues. The V gene end was trimmed by 9 bases and the J gene end by 6 bases; junction bases not matched to a gene: 4. As DNA, the CDR3 is TGTGCCAGTACTAGCGGGAGAAGCAATGAGCAGTTCTTC. Amino acids: CASTSGRSNEQFF. Supplemented by reference TRBV2 and TRBJ2-1, the full variable domain reads EPEVTQTPSHQVTQMGQEVILRCVPISNHLYFYWYRQILGQKVEFLVSFYNNEISEKSEIFDDQFSVERPDGSNFTLKIRSTKLEDSAMYFCASTSGRSNEQFFGPGTRLTVL.

The chain has TRBV18 and TRBJ2-2; D remains ambiguous. Germline assignment: CDR1 KGHSH and CDR2 LQKENI. The CDR3 spans 16 residues. V was cut by 2 bases and J by 4 bases, with 14 bases left in between. The CDR3 spells CASSPRLTSGTGELFF. As DNA, the CDR3 is TGTGCCAGCTCACCAAGGTTGACGTCGGGCACCGGGGAGCTGTTTTTT.

This clone is a singleton in its sample. V is TRBV29-1 and J is TRBJ2-5, with 9 nucleotides matching TRBD2. The CDR3 spans 16 residues. Germline CDR1 reads SQVTM; CDR2 reads ANQGSEA. Losses at the gene ends were 4 bases for V and 1 base for J; bases not matched to a gene: 10. The CDR3 nucleotides are TGCAGCGTTGTGCTGGCGCCTAGCGGGGTCCAAGAGACCCAGTACTTC. Translated: CSVVLAPSGVQETQYF.

This rearrangement joins TRBV5-1 to TRBJ2-1, with 7 bases identical to TRBD1. Trimming removed 1 base from V and 15 bases from J; junction bases left unmatched: 13. The CDR3 runs to 14 residues. Germline CDR1 is SGHRS and CDR2 is YFSETQ. The chain's CDR3 is CASSLNRGSWSLFF. In DNA, the CDR3 is TGCGCCAGCAGCTTGAACAGGGGAAGTTGGTCGCTGTTCTTC.

The rearrangement uses TRBV5-6 and TRBJ2-7; 7 nucleotides agree with TRBD1. J was trimmed by 5 bases and V by 4 bases; bases with no gene match: 9. Germline V gene data show CDR1 as SGHDT and CDR2 as YYEEEE. This CDR3 contains 14 residues. In DNA, the CDR3 is TGTGCCAGCAGCCAACAGGGGACCAGACACGAGCAGTACGTC. It encodes CASSQQGTRHEQYV.

The gene calls are TRBV6-5 and TRBJ1-1; 10 bases are shared with TRBD1. There are 15 residues in the CDR3. With 2 bases clipped from V and 4 bases from J, the junction kept 4 bases outside the gene matches. Germline V gene sequence: CDR1 MNHEY, CDR2 SVGAGI. CDR3 coding DNA: TGTGCCAGCAGTTACCCGGGACAGGGGACCACTGAAGCTTTCTTT. Translation: CASSYPGQGTTEAFF.

This clone was counted a single time. The chain links TRBV24-1 to TRBJ2-3, with D possibly being TRBD2 (5 bases). Germline V lookup: CDR1 KGHDR, CDR2 SFDVKD. The ends were cut back, 8 bases at V and 3 bases at J, with 11 bases in the middle. The CDR3 totals 13 residues. The CDR3 here is CATTQPGTDTQYF. The CDR3 DNA reads TGTGCCACCACTCAGCCGGGGACAGATACGCAGTATTTT.

This clone was observed once. The CDR3 protein is CASSDPGTSSTYEQYF. The CDR3 DNA follows: TGTGCCAGCAGTGACCCCGGGACTAGCAGCACCTACGAGCAGTACTTC. The rearrangement joins TRBV6-1 to TRBJ2-7; 9 bases agree with TRBD2. The CDR3 has 16 residues. In germline, CDR1 is MNHNS, CDR2 SASEGT. J lost 2 bases, V lost 3 bases, and 8 bases had no gene match.

The V call is TRBV29-1, the J call TRBJ2-5; D might be TRBD1 (5 bases). V lost 6 bases, J lost 4 bases, and 15 bases lay in between. The CDR3 totals 13 residues. CDR1 is SQVTM, CDR2 ANQGSEA, per germline. This CDR3 reads CSVTREVLETQYF. CDR3 in DNA: TGCAGCGTCACCAGGGAAGTGCTAGAGACCCAGTACTTC.